What follows are 18 T cell receptor beta chains derived from one specimen sequenced in a study of T cells in Graves' hyperthyroidism and ophthalmopathy (dated by TCRdb to about 2019). The library was made by multiplex PCR. TCRdb shows the sequencer as Illumina HiSeq 2000. The TCR beta CDR3 regions were amplified from RNA transcripts. For the first round of RT-PCR on the TCR CDR3, the HTBI primer set was used together with the Qiagen OneStep RT-PCR kit. TCRdb trimmed the raw reads at Q25, called clones with MiXCR and kept productive beta chains. Under each unique CDR3 protein, matching rows form one entry showing the most common genes and DNA. The sample includes 300,000 to 350,000 distinct CDR3 sequences, with 20% to 25% observed a single time. Of the sample, around half falls within the top ten clones. The sample comprised blood. The receptors stem from a woman between 50 and 59 years old with Graves' hyperthyroidism.

This chain links TRBV5-4 with TRBJ2-3, with TRBD2 as a possible D gene (5 bases). The CDR3 is 14 amino acids. The V gene lost 2 bases and the J gene lost 4 bases, with 11 bases spanning the gap. Germline-derived CDR1 and CDR2 are SGHNT and YYREEE (reference sequence). This chain's CDR3 is CASSLPGFPDTQYF. DNA for the CDR3: TGTGCCAGCAGCTTACCGGGGTTTCCAGATACGCAGTATTTT.

The V call is TRBV11-2, the J call TRBJ2-7, with D possibly TRBD2 on 6 matching bases. V gave up 1 base and J gave up 0 bases, with 10 bases separating them. The CDR3 covers 15 residues. Germline assignment: CDR1 SGHAT and CDR2 FQNNGV. The CDR3 protein is CASSLVSGDSYEQYF. In DNA form, the CDR3 reads TGTGCCAGCAGCTTAGTTAGCGGCGACTCCTACGAGCAGTACTTC.

This sequence joins TRBV13 and TRBJ1-2, with a weak D call TRBD1 (6 bases). This CDR3 is built from 15 residues. Trimming shortened V by 5 bases and J by 1 base, and 14 bases separated the two germline ends. CDR1 is PRHDT, CDR2 FYEKMQ, per germline (reference sequence). The CDR3 nucleotides are TGTGCCAGCAGCCCAACCAGGGGACTTAACTATGGCTACACCTTC. Protein: CASSPTRGLNYGYTF.

There are many counts of this clonotype. The chain is built from TRBV7-2 and TRBJ2-7, with 14 positions matching TRBD2. Germline lookup yields CDR1 SGHTA and CDR2 FQGNSA. The V gene end was trimmed by 5 bases and the J gene end by 7 bases; junction bases not matched to a gene: 4. The length of the CDR3 is 14 residues. The CDR3 DNA sequence: TGTGCCAGCAGCGAAAGACTAGCGGGAGGGGAGCAGTACTTC. Translating it yields CASSERLAGGEQYF.

This sequence joins TRBV4-2 and TRBJ1-5; D not resolved. This CDR3 has 14 residues. Trimming stripped 0 bases from V and 6 bases from J, with 9 bases between. The V gene's germline CDR1 is LGHNA and CDR2 YNFKEQ. The CDR3 loop reads CASSQDRNGQPQHF. In DNA form, the CDR3 reads TGTGCCAGCAGCCAAGATCGCAACGGTCAGCCCCAGCATTTT.

In its sample, this clonotype was seen many times. This chain connects TRBV11-1 to TRBJ2-7; the match to TRBD1 covers 7 bases. The CDR3 sequence is 16 residues long. Germline CDR1 and CDR2: SGHAT and FQDESV (reference sequence). J gave up 5 bases and V 0 bases, and 10 bases lay outside the gene matches. The chain's CDR3 is CASSLAPGQSHNEQYF. DNA for the CDR3: TGTGCCAGCAGCTTAGCGCCGGGACAGTCTCATAACGAGCAGTACTTC.

This clonotype occurred a few times. It may be a read error: a sequence one base away is much more abundant. The rearrangement links TRBV28 to TRBJ2-7; D is uncertain. CDR1 MDHEN and CDR2 SYDVKM come from the germline V gene. The CDR3 is 10 amino acids. Trimming removed 3 bases at V and 5 bases at J, with 2 bases between. The CDR3 region is CASSFNEQYF. The DNA of the CDR3 is TGTGCCAGCAGTTTCAACGAGCAGTACTTC.

This clonotype was found many times. This chain uses TRBV7-9 with TRBJ1-1; D uncertain. The V gene's germline CDR1 is SEHNR and CDR2 FQNEAQ (reference sequence). The CDR3 sequence is 15 residues long. The V end lost 5 bases, the J end lost 0 bases, and 13 bases lay between the germline ends. CDR3 in DNA: TGTGCCAGCAGCCCAGTCCAGAAGATGAACACTGAAGCTTTCTTT. It encodes CASSPVQKMNTEAFF.

In its sample, this clonotype was seen many times. V usage is TRBV7-9 and J usage is TRBJ2-3, with D perhaps matching TRBD1 or TRBD2 (5 bases each). In germline, CDR1 is SEHNR, CDR2 FQNEAQ (reference sequence). This CDR3 has 14 residues. V lost 2 bases, J lost 5 bases, and 11 bases lay in between. In DNA form, the CDR3 reads TGTGCCAGCAGCTTACGAGGGGCGGGAGATACGCAGTATTTT. Its translation is CASSLRGAGDTQYF.

The chain carries TRBV4-1 and TRBJ2-5, with 8 bases aligning to TRBD2. Germline V gene lookup returns CDR1 MGHRA and CDR2 YSYEKL. The CDR3 length is 16 residues. With V trimmed by 5 bases and J by 4 bases, 12 bases remained unmatched. CDR3 protein: CASSSEAGLAGETQYF. The CDR3 coding sequence is TGCGCCAGCAGCTCGGAGGCAGGTCTAGCGGGAGAGACCCAGTACTTC.

This clonotype appeared many times. V and J are TRBV11-3 and TRBJ2-7, with a possible D match to TRBD1 (6 bases). Germline V gene sequence: CDR1 SGHNT, CDR2 YENEEA. Trimming stripped 7 bases from V and 2 bases from J, with 9 bases between. The CDR3 extends over 12 amino acids. The CDR3 loop is CASKTGPYEQYF. DNA of the CDR3: TGTGCCAGCAAGACAGGACCCTACGAGCAGTACTTC.

This clonotype was observed at least ten times. The chain carries TRBV3-1 and TRBJ2-1; 10 bases line up with TRBD2. The germline CDR1 and CDR2 sequences are LGHDT and YNNKEL (reference sequence). The CDR3 is made up of 15 amino acids. V was clipped by 6 bases and J by 0 bases; unmatched bases: 2. The CDR3 coding sequence is TGTGCCAGCAGGGCTAGCGGGAGCTCCTACAATGAGCAGTTCTTC. It specifies CASRASGSSYNEQFF.

This clonotype was seen many times. The chain combines TRBV12-3 or TRBV12-4 with TRBJ2-2, with 7 bases matching TRBD2. With V trimmed by 7 bases and J by 0 bases, 5 bases remained unmatched. The CDR3 spans 15 residues. The chain's CDR3 is CASNRAGPNTGELFF. For the CDR3, the DNA is TGTGCCAGCAACCGAGCGGGGCCGAACACCGGGGAGCTGTTTTTT.

In its sample, this clonotype was seen many times. J is TRBJ2-7 and V is TRBV6-5, with D possibly called TRBD1 or TRBD2 (6 bases each). The CDR3 is 15 residues long. The germline CDR1 and CDR2 sequences are MNHEY and SVGAGI. Trimming cost V 0 bases and J 2 bases, with 11 bases left between them. CDR3 amino acids: CASSYSGGQAYEQYF. CDR3 coding DNA: TGTGCCAGCAGTTACTCGGGGGGACAAGCCTACGAGCAGTACTTC.

This clonotype was counted ten times or more. J is TRBJ1-6 and V is TRBV7-6; D call uncertain. The CDR3 length is 14 residues. Germline CDR1 is SGHVS and CDR2 is FNYEAQ. Between the trimmed V and J ends, which lost 0 bases and 6 bases, there was a span of 6 bases. CDR3 nucleotide sequence: TGTGCCAGCAGCTTAGCGGCCGGTAATTCACCCCTCCACTTT. Protein product: CASSLAAGNSPLHF.

As regards this clonotype: A much larger clone differs from this one at a single base, so this may be a read error. V gene TRBV18 combines with J gene TRBJ1-5; D remains unclear. This CDR3 is 14 amino acids long. Trimming stripped 3 bases from V and 4 bases from J, with 10 bases between. Germline V gene lookup returns CDR1 KGHSH and CDR2 LQKENI. The DNA for the CDR3 is TGTGCCAGCTCACCGACATGGGTGAATCAGCCCCAGCATTTT. Translating it yields CASSPTWVNQPQHF.

This clonotype came up many times. The genes are TRBV18 and TRBJ1-3, with unresolved D. The CDR3 contains 15 residues. Trimming shortened V by 1 base and J by 0 bases, and 7 bases separated the two germline ends. CDR1 KGHSH and CDR2 LQKENI come from the germline V gene. The CDR3 DNA reads TGTGCCAGCTCACCACGGACCCACTCTGGAAACACCATATATTTT. It encodes CASSPRTHSGNTIYF.

This clonotype was recorded many times. The CDR3 protein is CSASGTSGRPRETQYF. CDR3 in DNA: TGCAGTGCTAGTGGGACTAGCGGGAGGCCGAGAGAGACCCAGTACTTC. The V and J genes are TRBV20-1 and TRBJ2-5; 15 positions match TRBD2. The CDR3 totals 16 residues. Germline CDR1 and CDR2: DFQATT and SNEGSKA (reference sequence). V lost 3 bases, J lost 4 bases, and 6 bases stayed unmatched.